These 5 T cell receptor beta chains share one sample of origin, sequenced in a study of blood T cells in healthy people across ages. A second 7 to 11 cycle PCR used barcoded and J-beta primers. Each CDR3 protein is one row after TCRdb ran MiXCR on the 5' RACE reads. The sample shows hundreds of thousands of distinct CDR3 sequences, nearly 60% of them seen only once. The sequenced sample consisted of blood. The receptor source for this set is a man aged 25-45 years in good health.

The chain uses TRBV4-1 and TRBJ1-4; 10 bases are shared with TRBD1. The CDR3 is made up of 16 amino acids. Germline CDR1 and CDR2: MGHRA and YSYEKL. V trimming: 0 bases; J trimming: 7 bases; junction bases outside the gene matches: 5. In nucleotides, the CDR3 is TGCGCCAGCAGCCAAGACCCGGGACAGGGGAGTGAAAAACTGTTTTTT. Its translation: CASSQDPGQGSEKLFF.

The gene calls are TRBV6-2 or TRBV6-3 and TRBJ2-5, with 9 positions matching TRBD2. Germline V gene data show CDR1 as MNHEY and CDR2 as SVGEGT. CDR3 length equals 13 residues. With V trimmed by 5 bases and J by 11 bases, 9 bases remained unmatched. The CDR3 DNA reads TGTGCCAGCAGTGGTAGCGGGAGAAATGAGCAGTACTTC. This gives the protein CASSGSGRNEQYF.

The V and J genes are TRBV5-1 and TRBJ2-5, with 10 positions matching TRBD1. Germline CDR1 is SGHRS and CDR2 is YFSETQ. The CDR3 sequence is 16 residues long. V shed 3 bases and J 0 bases; nucleotides not matched to a gene: 5. CDR3 DNA: TGCGCCAGCAGCTCTTCCGGGACAGGGGACCAAGAGACCCAGTACTTC. It yields the protein CASSSSGTGDQETQYF.

This clonotype was seen a few times. The V and J genes are TRBV6-5 and TRBJ2-3, with 7 bases aligning to TRBD2. The V gene end was trimmed by 0 bases and the J gene end by 0 bases; junction bases not matched to a gene: 3. The CDR3 extends over 16 amino acids. Germline V gene lookup returns CDR1 MNHEY and CDR2 SVGAGI. The CDR3 DNA sequence: TGTGCCAGCAGTTACTCTAGCGGGTCTAGCACAGATACGCAGTATTTT. The encoded protein is CASSYSSGSSTDTQYF.

The J gene is TRBJ2-5, the V gene TRBV12-3 or TRBV12-4; TRBD1 is a possible D gene (6 bases). This CDR3 is 12 amino acids long. Deletions cut 10 bases from V and 4 bases from J, with 13 bases between. CDR3 sequence (DNA): TGTGCCATAGCAAGAGGGGGAGAGACCCAGTACTTC. This gives the protein CAIARGGETQYF.